The 21 T cell receptor beta chains below were found in one sample sequenced in a study of blood T cell repertoires in COVID-19. This table comes from immunoSEQ multiplex PCR, and its TCRdb copy is limited to in-frame clones, with some not included. The table lists 150,000 to 200,000 clones, 90% of them singletons, with 15% to 20% in the top ten. Sequencing input: peripheral blood. The receptors here all came from a man aged 55-75 years with active or convalescent COVID-19.

The chain couples TRBV19 to TRBJ2-3; D call uncertain. Germline values: CDR1 LNHDA, CDR2 SQIVND (reference sequence). CDR3 length: 14 residues. Trimming took off 5 bases at V and 5 bases at J, with 14 bases between the two ends. The CDR3 DNA reads TGTGCCAGTAGTCCCGACCAGGTTGTAGATACGCAGTATTTT. Protein product: CASSPDQVVDTQYF.

This chain joins TRBV7-2 and TRBJ1-5; TRBD1 matches at 8 bases. CDR1 and CDR2 (germline): SGHTA, FQGNSA. The CDR3 has 16 amino acids. The V segment lost 1 base and the J segment 0 bases; nucleotides outside the gene matches: 2. The CDR3 coding sequence is TGTGCCAGCAGCTTAGGGGGACAGGTTAGCAATCAGCCCCAGCATTTT. Its protein is CASSLGGQVSNQPQHF. Variable domain in full (rest from reference TRBV7-2 and TRBJ1-5): GAGVSQSPSNKVTEKGKDVELRCDPISGHTALYWYRQSLGQGLEFLIYFQGNSAPDKSGLPSDRFSAERTGGSVSTLTIQRTQQEDSAVYLCASSLGGQVSNQPQHFGDGTRLSIL.

The V call is TRBV18, the J call TRBJ1-2; TRBD1 is a possible D gene (5 bases). Trimming removed 3 bases from V and 6 bases from J, with 14 bases in between. The CDR3 extends over 14 amino acids. Germline assignment: CDR1 KGHSH and CDR2 LQKENI. The CDR3 DNA is TGTGCCAGCTCACCGCAGGGAACTTCGGATGGCTACACCTTC. Its translation: CASSPQGTSDGYTF.

This clone was recorded only once. V usage is TRBV12-3 or TRBV12-4 and J usage is TRBJ1-2; no reliable D call. The CDR3 covers 13 residues. Trimming removed 2 bases from V and 8 bases from J, with 12 bases in between. The CDR3 is CASSLRGLQGYTF. CDR3 DNA: TGTGCCAGCAGTTTACGGGGTTTACAAGGCTACACCTTC.

The chain couples TRBV3-1 (or the pseudogene TRBV3-2) to TRBJ1-5; possible D gene TRBD1, 5 bases. Germline V gene sequence: CDR1 LGHDT, CDR2 YNNKEL (reference sequence). The CDR3 runs 14 residues. The V and J ends lost 0 bases and 6 bases respectively, with 9 bases between them. Written as DNA, the CDR3 is TGTGCCAGCAGCCAAGACACAGGAAGTCAGCCCCAGCATTTT. Amino acids: CASSQDTGSQPQHF.

J is TRBJ1-6 and V is TRBV5-4; 7 nucleotides line up with TRBD1. Germline assignment: CDR1 SGHNT and CDR2 YYREEE (reference sequence). The CDR3 is made up of 16 amino acids. Trimming removed 3 bases from V and 4 bases from J; junction bases left unmatched: 7. CDR3 coding DNA: TGTGCCAGCAGCTCGGAGGGACAGCGATATAATTCACCCCTCCACTTT. Its protein is CASSSEGQRYNSPLHF.

V usage is TRBV12-5 and J usage is TRBJ2-1, with D possibly being TRBD1 (6 bases). CDR1 is LGHNT and CDR2 is FRNRAP in the germline V gene. The V end lost 6 bases, the J end lost 8 bases, and 11 bases lay between the germline ends. The CDR3 runs 12 residues. The CDR3 sequence: CASGAEGDEQFF. CDR3 in DNA: TGTGCTAGTGGGGCTGAGGGGGATGAGCAGTTCTTC.

The chain couples TRBV27 to TRBJ2-5; perhaps TRBD2 as D (5 bases). Germline assignment: CDR1 MNHEY and CDR2 SMNVEV (reference sequence). V shed 3 bases and J shed 4 bases, with 18 bases lying between them. The length of the CDR3 is 16 residues. In DNA form, the CDR3 reads TGTGCCAGCAGTTTGACCGGACGGGGAACGGTAGAGACCCAGTACTTC. Its protein product is CASSLTGRGTVETQYF.

This chain links TRBV15 with TRBJ1-5; 11 bases map to TRBD1. In germline, CDR1 is LNHNV, CDR2 YYDKDF (reference sequence). The length of the CDR3 is 16 residues. V lost 1 base and J lost 7; bases outside the gene matches: 6. In nucleotides, the CDR3 is TGTGCCACCAGCAGAGTCGGACAGGGGGCCTGGCAGCCCCAGCATTTT. The encoded protein is CATSRVGQGAWQPQHF.

The chain is built from TRBV10-3 and TRBJ1-1; 7 positions match TRBD1. Germline V lookup: CDR1 ENHRY, CDR2 SYGVKD. This CDR3 spans 15 amino acids. After removal of 0 bases from V and 4 bases from J, the junction contained 5 bases not matched to a gene. The CDR3 protein is CAISESGRGRTEAFF. CDR3 sequence (DNA): TGTGCCATCAGTGAGTCCGGGAGGGGGCGCACTGAAGCTTTCTTT.

The chain employs TRBV9 and TRBJ1-6, with a weak D call TRBD1 (5 bases). This CDR3 has 16 amino acids. The V and J ends lost 1 base and 2 bases respectively, with 10 bases between them. Germline lookup yields CDR1 SGDLS and CDR2 YYNGEE. Written as DNA, the CDR3 is TGTGCCAGCAGCGTAACCCAACAGGCCTATAATTCACCCCTCCACTTT. Its protein is CASSVTQQAYNSPLHF.

The gene calls are TRBV6-6 and TRBJ1-5; weak D call: TRBD1 (6 bases). The germline gives CDR1 MNHNY, CDR2 SVGAGI (reference sequence). With 2 bases removed from V and 2 bases from J, the gap between germline ends came to 10 bases. The CDR3 sequence is 15 residues long. The CDR3 nucleotides read TGTGCCAGCAGTTACAGGCGACAGGGCAATCAGCCCCAGCATTTT. It translates to CASSYRRQGNQPQHF.

J is TRBJ2-2 and V is TRBV19; D is undetermined. This CDR3 is 13 amino acids long. CDR1 and CDR2 from the germline V gene are LNHDA and SQIVND (reference sequence). Trimming removed 4 bases at V and 4 bases at J, with 7 bases between. The CDR3 loop reads CASSTLSTGELFF. CDR3 coding DNA: TGTGCCAGTAGTACCCTATCCACCGGGGAGCTGTTTTTT.

The chain joins TRBV5-4 to TRBJ1-1; unclear D gene. Germline CDR1 SGHNT, CDR2 YYREEE (reference sequence). The CDR3 contains 13 residues. V was cut by 4 bases and J by 6 bases, with 13 bases left in between. The CDR3 DNA sequence: TGTGCCAGCAGCAAAGAGGGTGGGGCTGAAGCTTTCTTT. It specifies CASSKEGGAEAFF. Based on the CDR3 plus reference TRBV5-4 and TRBJ1-1, the full variable domain is ETGVTQSPTHLIKTRGQQVTLRCSSQSGHNTVSWYQQALGQGPQFIFQYYREEENGRGNFPPRFSGLQFPNYSSELNVNALELDDSALYLCASSKEGGAEAFFGQGTRLTVV.

This chain connects TRBV7-6 to TRBJ1-5, with D maybe TRBD1 (5 bases). V lost 1 base and J 5 bases, leaving 15 bases between the germline ends. The CDR3 is made up of 16 amino acids. Germline CDR1 SGHVS, CDR2 FNYEAQ. Here the CDR3 DNA reads TGTGCCAGCAGCTTAGAACCCGCAGGGATGGATCAGCCCCAGCATTTT. Translated, it gives CASSLEPAGMDQPQHF.

V and J are TRBV27 and TRBJ2-5; 8 nucleotides match TRBD2. V dropped 6 bases and J dropped 5; count of bases not matched to a gene: 14. CDR1 is MNHEY and CDR2 is SMNVEV in the germline V gene (reference sequence). This CDR3 is 16 amino acids long. The CDR3 loop reads CASSFGLGLAGETQYF. In DNA form, the CDR3 reads TGTGCCAGCAGCTTTGGGCTCGGACTAGCCGGGGAGACCCAGTACTTC.

This clone was observed a handful of times. The chain links TRBV11-3 to TRBJ2-1; perhaps TRBD2 as D (5 bases). CDR1 and CDR2 (germline): SGHNT, YENEEA. The V and J ends lost 2 bases and 8 bases respectively, with 13 bases between them. The CDR3 is 14 residues long. The CDR3 nucleotides read TGTGCCAGCAGCTTATTGGGTGAGGGCCATGAGCAGTTCTTC. Amino acids: CASSLLGEGHEQFF.

This clone occurred a few times. The J gene is TRBJ1-5, the V gene TRBV10-2, with D uncertain. There are 13 residues in the CDR3. Deletions cut 7 bases from V and 2 bases from J, with 9 bases between. Germline CDR1 and CDR2: WSHSY and SAAADI. DNA of the CDR3: TGCGCCAGCATGGCGGAACGCAATCAGCCCCAGCATTTT. It specifies CASMAERNQPQHF.

The chain links TRBV5-5 to TRBJ2-2; 8 bases agree with TRBD1. The CDR3 covers 15 residues. V was pared by 3 bases and J by 5 bases, with 6 bases of the junction left unmatched. Per germline, CDR1 SGHKS and CDR2 YYEKEE (reference sequence). In nucleotides, the CDR3 is TGTGCCAGCAGCTCGACAGGGGTCTTTACCGGGGAGCTGTTTTTT. Its protein is CASSSTGVFTGELFF. Variable domain in full (rest from reference TRBV5-5 and TRBJ2-2): DAGVTQSPTHLIKTRGQQVTLRCSPISGHKSVSWYQQVLGQGPQFIFQYYEKEERGRGNFPDRFSARQFPNYSSELNVNALLLGDSALYLCASSSTGVFTGELFFGEGSRLTVL.

In its sample, this clone was seen once. The chain is built from TRBV10-3 and TRBJ1-4; tentatively, D is TRBD1 (5 bases). V was cut by 6 bases and J by 0 bases, with 8 bases left in between. The CDR3 contains 14 residues. Germline values: CDR1 ENHRY, CDR2 SYGVKD. CDR3 protein: CAISATATNEKLFF. The CDR3 DNA reads TGTGCCATCAGCGCGACAGCAACTAATGAAAAACTGTTTTTT.

The chain employs TRBV6-5 and TRBJ1-2, with 7 bases that match TRBD1. After removal of 4 bases from V and 2 bases from J, the junction contained 10 bases not matched to a gene. The CDR3 sequence is 16 residues long. Germline V gene data show CDR1 as MNHEY and CDR2 as SVGAGI. The chain's CDR3 is CASSSPNRGGNYGYTF. The CDR3 DNA reads TGTGCCAGCAGTTCACCGAACAGGGGAGGCAACTATGGCTACACCTTC.